These T cell receptor beta chains were read from a single sample in a study of T cells after yellow fever vaccination. Each CDR3 protein is one row after TCRdb ran MiXCR on the 5' RACE reads. Altogether roughly 120,000 distinct CDR3 sequences are present, around 7.2% being singletons, with the ten largest covering more than 2.5%. The sample was CD4+ T cells sorted from PBMCs, taken 45 days after the first yellow fever vaccination. The receptors shown here come from a man aged 18-30 years who received the YFV17D yellow fever vaccine. The CDR3 runs from the conserved cysteine through the conserved F or W. D genes are given only for firm matches. Clone size, where shown, is once, few, many, or a class for clones that have expanded.

13	many	NA	TRBV4-3	TRBJ1-3	TGCGCCAGCAGCCAAGATTCGGGAAACACCATATATTTT	CASSQDSGNTIYF
11	many	NA	TRBV10-3	TRBJ2-4	TGTGCCATCAGTGACAAAAACATTCAGTACTTC	CAISDKNIQYF
15	many	NA	TRBV12-3/TRBV12-4	TRBJ1-1	TGTGCCAGCAGTTTTGACCGGACGGGCCCTACTGAAGCTTTCTTT	CASSFDRTGPTEAFF
14	many	NA	TRBV7-2	TRBJ1-1	TGTGCCAGCAGCCCCCGGGGAGGGAACCCTGAAGCTTTCTTT	CASSPRGGNPEAFF
14	many	NA	TRBV7-2	TRBJ2-7	TGTGCCAGCAGCTTAGGATTGGACGCCTACGAGCAGTACTTC	CASSLGLDAYEQYF
15	many	TRBD1	TRBV2	TRBJ1-5	TGTGCCAGCAGTGAATTTACAGGGGGCTATCAGCCCCAGCATTTT	CASSEFTGGYQPQHF
16	NA	NA	TRBV5-1	TRBJ2-2	TGCGCCAGCAGCTTGGGGGCCCAGGCGAACACCGGGGAGCTGTTTTTT	CASSLGAQANTGELFF
16	many	NA	TRBV4-1	TRBJ1-1	TGCGCCAGCAGCCAAGGTCTAGGGGGGCGGGACACTGAAGCTTTCTTT	CASSQGLGGRDTEAFF
17	many	TRBD1	TRBV6-5	TRBJ2-5	TGTGCCAGCAGTTATCTACCGGGACAGGGGCCGGAGGAGACCCAGTACTTC	CASSYLPGQGPEETQYF
16	many	TRBD1	TRBV5-6	TRBJ2-3	TGTGCCAGCAGTCATAAACAGGGGGCTCGCACAGATACGCAGTATTTT	CASSHKQGARTDTQYF
13	many	NA	TRBV18	TRBJ1-2	TGTGCCAGCGAGGCAGGGGCCTCCTATGGCTACACCTTC	CASEAGASYGYTF
12	many	NA	TRBV20-1	TRBJ2-5	TGCAGTGCTAGACGTAGCGGAGAGACCCAGTACTTC	CSARRSGETQYF
14	few	NA	TRBV5-1	TRBJ2-7	TGCGCCAGCAAGAAATCCGGGGGTCCCTACGAGCAGTACTTC	CASKKSGGPYEQYF